What follows are 17 T cell receptor beta chains derived from one specimen sequenced in a study of vaccination and CD4 T cells after COVID-19. No antigen has been identified for these receptors. The Oncomine TCR Beta short-read assay was applied to DNA of cultured CD4+ T cells. One entry per CDR3 protein, called by TCRdb with MiXCR from the PCR reads. Counted here are approximately 9,900 distinct CDR3 sequences, 45% to 60% occurring once; the ten biggest clones make up about a sixth. The treatment: roughly 10-day PBMC culture with coronavirus spike peptide pools or control peptides (ViraFEST assay). Material: CD4+ T cells from blood, cultured in vitro. The origin of the receptors is a human donor who had recovered from COVID-19.

V and J are TRBV11-3 and TRBJ2-1; 13 positions agree with TRBD2. The CDR3 is 18 amino acids. V trimming: 6 bases; J trimming: 5 bases; junction bases outside the gene matches: 13. Germline lookup yields CDR1 SGHNT and CDR2 YENEEA. CDR3 loop: CASSQMTSGRPRDNEQFF. The CDR3 DNA follows: TGTGCCAGCAGTCAAATGACTAGCGGGAGGCCCAGAGACAATGAGCAGTTCTTC.

This clonotype was observed a handful of times. The V call is TRBV11-3, the J call TRBJ2-5; perhaps TRBD2 as D (6 bases). CDR3 length: 15 residues. Germline CDR1 reads SGHNT; CDR2 reads YENEEA. Trimming removed 8 bases from V and 2 bases from J, with 18 bases in between. CDR3 DNA: TGTGCCAGCGGTATCGACGCGGGGCGACAAGAGACCCAGTACTTC. Translation gives CASGIDAGRQETQYF.

This clonotype was observed once. The V and J genes are TRBV11-2 and TRBJ1-4; D unclear. This CDR3 has 16 amino acids. V dropped 4 bases and J dropped 8 bases, with 20 bases sitting between them. CDR1 SGHAT and CDR2 FQNNGV come from the germline V gene. The CDR3 DNA is TGTGCCAGCAGCTACAACCAGGATCTTCGCGGCGAAAAACTGTTTTTT. Its translation is CASSYNQDLRGEKLFF.

Only a few counts were recorded for this clonotype. The rearrangement uses TRBV7-2 and TRBJ1-1; D gene uncertain. The germline gives CDR1 SGHTA, CDR2 FQGNSA. Trimming removed 4 bases at V and 4 bases at J, with 10 bases between. This CDR3 has 13 amino acids. The CDR3 is CASSSGVLTEAFF. For the CDR3, the DNA is TGTGCCAGCAGCTCCGGGGTCCTCACTGAAGCTTTCTTT.

The table lists this clonotype with a few counts. The rearrangement joins TRBV25-1 to TRBJ1-2; no definite D call. This CDR3 has 15 amino acids. Per the germline V gene, CDR1 is MGHDK and CDR2 is SYGVNS. Trimming stripped 2 bases from V and 2 bases from J, with 12 bases between. CDR3 bases: TGTGCCAGCAGTGAAATAGGCTCGGACAACTATGGCTACACCTTC. As protein: CASSEIGSDNYGYTF.

The V gene is TRBV6-1, the J gene TRBJ1-3, with D possibly matching TRBD1 (6 bases). The CDR3 length is 14 residues. V lost 6 bases and J lost 0, with 9 bases in between. Germline lookup yields CDR1 MNHNS and CDR2 SASEGT. In nucleotides, the CDR3 is TGTGCCAGCAGGCAAGGGGGCTCTGGAAACACCATATATTTT. Translating it yields CASRQGGSGNTIYF.

The chain recombines TRBV7-8 with TRBJ2-7; 11 nucleotides align to TRBD1. The germline gives CDR1 SGHVS, CDR2 FQNEAQ. The CDR3 totals 15 residues. J was trimmed by 6 bases and V by 5 bases; bases with no gene match: 9. CDR3 DNA: TGTGCCAGCAGCCTAACAAGGGGACAGGGGGTCGAGCAGTACTTC. Protein: CASSLTRGQGVEQYF.

V and J are TRBV6-5 and TRBJ1-1; D not certain. Trimming took off 2 bases at V and 3 bases at J, with 13 bases between the two ends. Germline V gene data show CDR1 as MNHEY and CDR2 as SVGAGI. The length of the CDR3 is 15 residues. CDR3 nucleotides: TGTGCCAGCAGTTACCGAAGTCGAAGAGACACTGAAGCTTTCTTT. Protein product: CASSYRSRRDTEAFF.

This chain links TRBV6-1 with TRBJ1-6; D not certain. The CDR3 sequence is 13 residues long. V was cut by 6 bases and J by 6 bases, with 9 bases left in between. Germline values: CDR1 MNHNS, CDR2 SASEGT. In nucleotides, the CDR3 is TGTGCCAGCAGAAGGACGGTTAATTCACCCCTCCACTTT. Its translation: CASRRTVNSPLHF.

V and J are TRBV20-1 and TRBJ1-2; D is unclear. This CDR3 spans 8 amino acids. Germline lookup yields CDR1 DFQATT and CDR2 SNEGSKA (reference sequence). CDR3 sequence reads: CRAMGYTF. DNA of the CDR3: TGCAGGGCCATGGGCTACACCTTC.

J is TRBJ1-2 and V is TRBV19; 9 bases fit TRBD1. CDR3 length: 14 residues. Germline V gene data show CDR1 as LNHDA and CDR2 as SQIVND (reference sequence). The trim removed 5 bases at V and 8 bases at J, leaving 9 bases unmatched. DNA for the CDR3: TGTGCCAGTAGTTGGGACAGGGTTACTACGGGCTACACCTTC. This translates into CASSWDRVTTGYTF.

This clonotype was picked up a small number of times. The chain uses TRBV7-2 and TRBJ2-7; D is uncertain. Per the germline V gene, CDR1 is SGHTA and CDR2 is FQGNSA. CDR3 size: 14 residues. Deletions cut 4 bases from V and 6 bases from J, with 16 bases between. The CDR3 nucleotides read TGTGCCAGCAGCTACAGTGGCGATTCAGCCGAGCAGTACTTC. It codes for CASSYSGDSAEQYF.

The gene calls are TRBV6-1 and TRBJ2-2, with 7 bases identical to TRBD2. CDR1 MNHNS and CDR2 SASEGT come from the germline V gene. The J segment lost 2 bases and the V segment lost 8 bases, leaving 11 bases of the junction unmatched. The CDR3 has 16 amino acids. Here the CDR3 reads CASYLRGGSNTGELFF. The CDR3 bases are TGTGCCAGCTATCTAAGGGGCGGGAGTAACACCGGGGAGCTGTTTTTT.

The chain joins TRBV10-3 to TRBJ2-3; 9 nucleotides match TRBD2. After removal of 8 bases from V and 3 bases from J, the junction contained 3 bases not matched to a gene. CDR3 size: 13 residues. Germline values: CDR1 ENHRY, CDR2 SYGVKD. The CDR3 loop reads CAIGLASTDTQYF. The DNA of the CDR3 is TGTGCCATCGGACTAGCGTCGACAGATACGCAGTATTTT.

Here the CDR3 reads CSARSDRNQPQHF. For the CDR3, the DNA is TGCAGTGCTAGATCGGACAGGAATCAGCCCCAGCATTTT. The chain is built from TRBV20-1 and TRBJ1-5; 7 bases map to TRBD1. V was pared by 2 bases and J by 4 bases, with 2 bases of the junction left unmatched. CDR3 length: 13 residues. Looked up from germline, CDR1 is DFQATT and CDR2 is SNEGSKA (reference sequence).

This clonotype occurred a few times. The chain links TRBV20-1 to TRBJ2-5, with TRBD2 matching over 8 bases. The CDR3 is 13 residues long. Germline CDR1 DFQATT, CDR2 SNEGSKA (reference sequence). V gave up 5 bases and J gave up 4 bases; unmatched junction bases: 6. For the CDR3, the DNA is TGCAGTGCTCAGGGCCGGGGGGGAGAGACCCAGTACTTC. This encodes CSAQGRGGETQYF.

The V and J genes are TRBV20-1 and TRBJ2-7; 7 nucleotides agree with TRBD1. The germline CDR1 and CDR2 sequences are DFQATT and SNEGSKA (reference sequence). Trimming took 5 bases from V and 11 from J; bases not matched to a gene: 9. The CDR3 contains 11 residues. The CDR3 DNA follows: TGCAGTGCTCAAACAGGGGTCACGGAGTACTTC. This gives the protein CSAQTGVTEYF.